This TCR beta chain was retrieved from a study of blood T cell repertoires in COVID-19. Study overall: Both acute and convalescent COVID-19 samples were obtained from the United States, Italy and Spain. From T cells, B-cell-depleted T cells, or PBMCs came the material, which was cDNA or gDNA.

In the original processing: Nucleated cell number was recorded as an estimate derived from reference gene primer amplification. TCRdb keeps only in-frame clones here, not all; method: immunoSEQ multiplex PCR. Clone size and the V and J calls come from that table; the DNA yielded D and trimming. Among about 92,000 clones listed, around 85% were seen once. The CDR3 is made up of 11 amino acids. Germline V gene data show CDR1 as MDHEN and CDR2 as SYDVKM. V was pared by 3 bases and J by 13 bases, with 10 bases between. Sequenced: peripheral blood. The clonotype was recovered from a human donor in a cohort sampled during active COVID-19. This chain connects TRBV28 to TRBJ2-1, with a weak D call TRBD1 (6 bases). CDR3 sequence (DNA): TGTGCCAGCAGTTTGGGCAGGGGACAGTTCTTC. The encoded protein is CASSLGRGQFF. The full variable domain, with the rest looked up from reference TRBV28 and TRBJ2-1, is DVKVTQSSRYLVKRTGEKVFLECVQDMDHENMFWYRQDPGLGLRLIYFSYDVKMKEKGDIPEGYSVSREKKERFSLILESASTNQTSMYLCASSLGRGQFFGPGTRLTVL.